This TCR beta chain was profiled in a study of blood T cell repertoires in COVID-19. Study-wide background: Acute and convalescent COVID-19 specimens originated in the United States, Italy and Spain. Sources were T cells, B-cell-depleted T cells, or PBMCs; the material itself was cDNA or gDNA.

Trimming removed 0 bases from V and 8 bases from J; junction bases left unmatched: 5. This CDR3 is 14 amino acids long. In germline, CDR1 is MNHEY, CDR2 SMNVEV (reference sequence). As processed by the authors: Quantification of nucleated cells was approximated via reference gene primer amplification. The data were produced by immunoSEQ multiplex PCR, yet TCRdb's version contains in-frame clones alone and is incomplete. That table furnishes V, J and clone size, whereas the DNA furnished D and trimming. The sample yields tens of thousands of clones, roughly 90% seen once. The chain has TRBV27 and TRBJ2-3; the match to TRBD2 covers 7 bases. The sequenced sample was peripheral blood. The sequence derives from a man in his fifties with acute or convalescent COVID-19. The CDR3 region is CASSLSTRGVTQYF. The CDR3 nucleotides read TGTGCCAGCAGTTTATCAACCCGGGGGGTTACGCAGTATTTT.